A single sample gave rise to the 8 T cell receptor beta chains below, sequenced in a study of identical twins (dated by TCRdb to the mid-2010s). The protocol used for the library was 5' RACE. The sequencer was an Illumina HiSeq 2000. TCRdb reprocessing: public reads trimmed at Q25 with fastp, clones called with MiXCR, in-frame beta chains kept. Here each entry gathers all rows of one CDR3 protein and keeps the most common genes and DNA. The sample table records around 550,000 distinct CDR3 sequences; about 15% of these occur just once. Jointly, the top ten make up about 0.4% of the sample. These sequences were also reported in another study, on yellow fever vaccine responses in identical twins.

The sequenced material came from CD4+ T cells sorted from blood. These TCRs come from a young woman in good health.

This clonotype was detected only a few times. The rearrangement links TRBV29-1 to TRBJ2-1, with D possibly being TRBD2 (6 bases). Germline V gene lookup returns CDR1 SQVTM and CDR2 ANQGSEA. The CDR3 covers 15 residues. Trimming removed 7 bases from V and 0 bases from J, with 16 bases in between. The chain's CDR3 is CSAAAGLSSYNEQFF. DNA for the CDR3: TGCAGCGCCGCCGCCGGACTAAGCTCCTACAATGAGCAGTTCTTC.

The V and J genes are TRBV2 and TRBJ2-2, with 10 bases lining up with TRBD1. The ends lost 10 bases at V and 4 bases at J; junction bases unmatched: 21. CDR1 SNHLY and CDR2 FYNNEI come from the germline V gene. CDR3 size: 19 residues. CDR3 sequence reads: CAIRREVFKGQGITGELFF. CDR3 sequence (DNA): TGTGCCATCAGAAGGGAGGTTTTTAAGGGACAGGGGATCACCGGGGAGCTGTTTTTT.

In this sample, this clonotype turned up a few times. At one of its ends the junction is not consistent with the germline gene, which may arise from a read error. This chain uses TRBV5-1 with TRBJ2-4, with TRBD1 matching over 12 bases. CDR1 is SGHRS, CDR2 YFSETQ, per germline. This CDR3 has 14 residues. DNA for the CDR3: TGCGCCAGCAGCCCCTACCCGGGACAGGGGGCGGCCAACTTC. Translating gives CASSPYPGQGAANF.

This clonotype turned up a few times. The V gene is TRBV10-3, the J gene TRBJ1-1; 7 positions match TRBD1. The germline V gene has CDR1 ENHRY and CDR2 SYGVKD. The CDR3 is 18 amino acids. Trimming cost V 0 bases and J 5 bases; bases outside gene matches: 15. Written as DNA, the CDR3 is TGTGCCATCAGTGAGTCGCAGATGCTTAGGGGGCGCGGGACTGAAGCTTTCTTT. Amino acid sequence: CAISESQMLRGRGTEAFF.

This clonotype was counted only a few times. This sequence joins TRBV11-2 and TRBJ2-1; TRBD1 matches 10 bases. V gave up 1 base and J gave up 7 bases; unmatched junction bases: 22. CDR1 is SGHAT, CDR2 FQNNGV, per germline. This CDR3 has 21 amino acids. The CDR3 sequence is CASSLVLRDRGRSFPSNEQFF. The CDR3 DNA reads TGTGCCAGCAGCTTAGTCCTCCGGGACAGGGGACGATCGTTCCCCTCAAATGAGCAGTTCTTC.

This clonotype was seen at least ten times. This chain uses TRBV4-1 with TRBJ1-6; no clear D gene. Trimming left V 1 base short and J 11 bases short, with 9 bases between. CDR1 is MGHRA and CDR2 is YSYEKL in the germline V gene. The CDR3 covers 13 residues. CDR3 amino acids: CASSQVSLTPLHF. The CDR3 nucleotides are TGCGCCAGCAGCCAAGTATCTCTGACACCCCTCCACTTT.

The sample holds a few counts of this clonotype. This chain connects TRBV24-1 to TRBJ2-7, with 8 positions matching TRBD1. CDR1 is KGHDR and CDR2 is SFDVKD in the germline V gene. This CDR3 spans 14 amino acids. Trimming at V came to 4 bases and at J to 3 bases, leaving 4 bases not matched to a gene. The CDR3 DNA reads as TGTGCCACCAGTGACTCCGGGACAGGCTACGAGCAGTACTTC. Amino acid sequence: CATSDSGTGYEQYF.

The CDR3 bases are TGTGCCAGCAGCTTACGACGGCTGAACACTGAAGCTTTCTTT. Amino acids: CASSLRRLNTEAFF. This sequence joins TRBV7-9 and TRBJ1-1; unclear D gene. Trimming stripped 2 bases from V and 0 bases from J, with 7 bases between. The CDR3 runs 14 residues. Germline loops: CDR1 SEHNR, CDR2 FQNEAQ (reference sequence).